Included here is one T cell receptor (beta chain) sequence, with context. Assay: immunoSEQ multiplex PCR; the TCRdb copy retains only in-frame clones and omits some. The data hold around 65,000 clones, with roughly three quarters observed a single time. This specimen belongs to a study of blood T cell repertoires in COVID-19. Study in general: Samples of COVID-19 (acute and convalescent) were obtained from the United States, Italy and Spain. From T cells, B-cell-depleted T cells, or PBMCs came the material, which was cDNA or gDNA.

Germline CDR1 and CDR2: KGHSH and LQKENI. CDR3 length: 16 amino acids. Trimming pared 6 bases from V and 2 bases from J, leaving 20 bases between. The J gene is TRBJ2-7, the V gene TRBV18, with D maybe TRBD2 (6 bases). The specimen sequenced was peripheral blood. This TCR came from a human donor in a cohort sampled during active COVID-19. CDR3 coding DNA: TGTGCCAGCTCCCCTCTGGGACTTAGCGATCCCTACGAGCAGTACTTC. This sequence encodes CASSPLGLSDPYEQYF.